The rows below give T cell receptor beta chains drawn from one sample of a study of blood T cells in healthy people across ages. TCRdb re-called the 5' RACE reads through MiXCR, storing one row per CDR3 protein. The sample shows under 700,000 distinct CDR3 sequences, 24% of them seen only once. The same specimen was also included in a second study, on T cells of mothers and their children.

The sample comprised blood. These receptors all stem from a boy aged 5-17 years in good health. Each CDR3 is given with its conserved first and last residue. D genes are given only for firm matches. Clone size is stated in some rows and not others, as once, few, many or a class when expanded.

d_call: NA; v_call: TRBV15; clone_size: NA; j_call: TRBJ2-2; cdr3_nt: TGTGCCACCAGCAGAGGAACGGCCGGGGAGCTGTTTTTT; cdr3_aa: CATSRGTAGELFF
d_call: NA; v_call: TRBV2; clone_size: NA; j_call: TRBJ1-5; cdr3_nt: TGTGCCAGCAGACCCCAGGGACATCGCAATCAGCCCCAGCATTTT; cdr3_aa: CASRPQGHRNQPQHF
d_call: NA; v_call: TRBV4-1; clone_size: NA; j_call: TRBJ2-3; cdr3_nt: TGCGCCAGCAGCCAAGCGGTTCGGTCGCCTAGCACAGATACGCAGTATTTT; cdr3_aa: CASSQAVRSPSTDTQYF
d_call: NA; v_call: TRBV28; clone_size: few; j_call: TRBJ1-2; cdr3_nt: TGTGCCAGTCTCCAGGGACCGTTCTCTCCGTACACCTTC; cdr3_aa: CASLQGPFSPYTF
d_call: NA; v_call: TRBV25-1; clone_size: few; j_call: TRBJ1-4; cdr3_nt: TGTGCCAGCAGCGATAGGACGGTTCCGAATGAAAAACTGTTTTTT; cdr3_aa: CASSDRTVPNEKLFF
d_call: TRBD2; v_call: TRBV28; clone_size: few; j_call: TRBJ2-5; cdr3_nt: TGTGCCAGCAGCATGGGACTAGCGGGAGTAATACAAGAGACCCAGTACTTC; cdr3_aa: CASSMGLAGVIQETQYF
d_call: NA; v_call: TRBV28; clone_size: NA; j_call: TRBJ1-5; cdr3_nt: TGTGCCAGCAGCCAATTCGGAGGGGACAGCAATCAGCCCCAGCATTTT; cdr3_aa: CASSQFGGDSNQPQHF
d_call: NA; v_call: TRBV9; clone_size: NA; j_call: TRBJ2-7; cdr3_nt: TGTGCCAGCAGCGTAGAGTCACTTGTTAGGGGAGCGATCCACGAGCAGTACTTC; cdr3_aa: CASSVESLVRGAIHEQYF
d_call: TRBD1; v_call: TRBV7-9; clone_size: NA; j_call: TRBJ2-1; cdr3_nt: TGTGCCAGCAGCCTGAAACCCCTGGGACAGGGGGTCGGCAATGAGCAGTTCTTC; cdr3_aa: CASSLKPLGQGVGNEQFF
d_call: TRBD1; v_call: TRBV7-8; clone_size: few; j_call: TRBJ2-3; cdr3_nt: TGTGCCAGCAGCTTAGGAGGGGCGGGACAGGGTTGGACAGATACGCAGTATTTT; cdr3_aa: CASSLGGAGQGWTDTQYF
d_call: TRBD2; v_call: TRBV5-1; clone_size: few; j_call: TRBJ2-3; cdr3_nt: TGCGCCAGCAGCGAGGGGACTAGCGGGGATACGCAGTATTTT; cdr3_aa: CASSEGTSGDTQYF
d_call: NA; v_call: TRBV19; clone_size: NA; j_call: TRBJ2-1; cdr3_nt: TGTGCCAGTACTAGGGGCGGGGCCTTGGGCAATGAGCAGTTCTTC; cdr3_aa: CASTRGGALGNEQFF
d_call: NA; v_call: TRBV20-1; clone_size: NA; j_call: TRBJ1-4; cdr3_nt: TGCAGTGCTAGTCGGGGCCTTGCAACTAATGAAAAACTGTTTTTT; cdr3_aa: CSASRGLATNEKLFF
d_call: NA; v_call: TRBV28; clone_size: once; j_call: TRBJ2-3; cdr3_nt: TGTGCCAGCAGTTTGAAGGGGAAGCTCACAGATACGCAGTATTTT; cdr3_aa: CASSLKGKLTDTQYF
d_call: TRBD2; v_call: TRBV18; clone_size: NA; j_call: TRBJ2-7; cdr3_nt: TGTGCCAGCGCACTAGCGGGAGTTTTTTACGAGCAGTACTTC; cdr3_aa: CASALAGVFYEQYF
d_call: TRBD2; v_call: TRBV20-1; clone_size: few; j_call: TRBJ2-7; cdr3_nt: TGCAGTGCCTCGACTAGCACACTCCCCTCCTACGAGCAGTACTTC; cdr3_aa: CSASTSTLPSYEQYF
d_call: NA; v_call: TRBV13; clone_size: NA; j_call: TRBJ2-3; cdr3_nt: TGTGCCAGCAGCTTAGATACAGGTATCACAGATACGCAGTATTTT; cdr3_aa: CASSLDTGITDTQYF
d_call: TRBD2; v_call: TRBV7-2; clone_size: NA; j_call: TRBJ2-1; cdr3_nt: TGTGCCAGCAGCTTTACTAGCGGGAGTAACAATGAGCAGTTCTTC; cdr3_aa: CASSFTSGSNNEQFF
d_call: NA; v_call: TRBV28; clone_size: few; j_call: TRBJ2-3; cdr3_nt: TGTGCCAGCAGTTCGGGCGCGGAGGGCACAGATACGCAGTATTTT; cdr3_aa: CASSSGAEGTDTQYF
d_call: TRBD2; v_call: TRBV24-1; clone_size: NA; j_call: TRBJ2-1; cdr3_nt: TGTGCCACCAGCCCCGGGACTAGCGGCACGGACGAGCAGTTCTTC; cdr3_aa: CATSPGTSGTDEQFF
d_call: NA; v_call: TRBV12-3/TRBV12-4; clone_size: NA; j_call: TRBJ2-1; cdr3_nt: TGTGCCAGCAGTTTAATAGGGCCCGCTAATGAGCAGTTCTTC; cdr3_aa: CASSLIGPANEQFF
d_call: TRBD1; v_call: TRBV12-3/TRBV12-4; clone_size: NA; j_call: TRBJ2-7; cdr3_nt: TGTGCCAGCAGCCCGTCCAGGGGGTTCGAGCAGTACTTC; cdr3_aa: CASSPSRGFEQYF